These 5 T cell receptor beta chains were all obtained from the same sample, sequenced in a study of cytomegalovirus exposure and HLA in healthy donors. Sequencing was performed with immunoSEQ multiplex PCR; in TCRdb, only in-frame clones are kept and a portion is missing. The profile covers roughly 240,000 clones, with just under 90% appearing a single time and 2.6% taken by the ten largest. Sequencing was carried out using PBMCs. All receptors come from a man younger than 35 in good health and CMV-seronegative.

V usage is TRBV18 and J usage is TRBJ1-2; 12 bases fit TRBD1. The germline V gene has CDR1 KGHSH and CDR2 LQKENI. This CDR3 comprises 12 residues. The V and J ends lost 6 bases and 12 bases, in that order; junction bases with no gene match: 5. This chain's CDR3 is CASSPGQGAHTF. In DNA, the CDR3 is TGTGCCAGCTCCCCGGGACAGGGGGCCCACACCTTC.

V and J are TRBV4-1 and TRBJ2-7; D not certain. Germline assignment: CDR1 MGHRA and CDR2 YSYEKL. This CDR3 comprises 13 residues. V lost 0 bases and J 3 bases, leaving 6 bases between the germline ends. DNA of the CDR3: TGCGCCAGCAGCCAAGAACCCGGCTACGAGCAGTACTTC. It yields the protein CASSQEPGYEQYF.

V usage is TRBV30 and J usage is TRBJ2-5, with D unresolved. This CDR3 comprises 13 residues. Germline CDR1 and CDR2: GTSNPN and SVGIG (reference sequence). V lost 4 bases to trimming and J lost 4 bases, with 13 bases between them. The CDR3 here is CAWNVGLRETQYF. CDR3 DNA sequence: TGTGCCTGGAATGTCGGGTTACGAGAGACCCAGTACTTC.

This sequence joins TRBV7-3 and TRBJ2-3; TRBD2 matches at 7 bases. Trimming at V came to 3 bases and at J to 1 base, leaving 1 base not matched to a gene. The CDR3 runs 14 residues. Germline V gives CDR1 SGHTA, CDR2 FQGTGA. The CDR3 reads CASSFAGGTDTQYF. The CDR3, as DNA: TGTGCCAGCAGCTTCGCGGGGGGCACAGATACGCAGTATTTT.

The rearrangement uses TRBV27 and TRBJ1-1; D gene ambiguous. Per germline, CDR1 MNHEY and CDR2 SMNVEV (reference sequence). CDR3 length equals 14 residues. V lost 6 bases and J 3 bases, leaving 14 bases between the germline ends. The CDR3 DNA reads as TGTGCCAGCAGCGACCTTCTCCGGGACACTGAAGCTTTCTTT. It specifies CASSDLLRDTEAFF.